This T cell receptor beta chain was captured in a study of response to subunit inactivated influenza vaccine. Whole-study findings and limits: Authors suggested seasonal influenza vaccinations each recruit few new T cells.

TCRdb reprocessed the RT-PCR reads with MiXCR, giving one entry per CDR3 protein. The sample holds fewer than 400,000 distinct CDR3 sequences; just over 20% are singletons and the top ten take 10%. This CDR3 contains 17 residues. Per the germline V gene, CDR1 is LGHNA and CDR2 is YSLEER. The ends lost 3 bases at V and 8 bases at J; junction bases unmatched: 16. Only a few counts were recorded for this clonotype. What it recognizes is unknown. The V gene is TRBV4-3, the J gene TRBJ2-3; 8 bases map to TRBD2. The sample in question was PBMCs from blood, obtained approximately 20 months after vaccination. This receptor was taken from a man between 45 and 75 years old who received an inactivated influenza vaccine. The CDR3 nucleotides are TGCGCCAGCAGCCAGGTACTAGCGGATGGTGATTGGGGTACGCAGTATTTT. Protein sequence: CASSQVLADGDWGTQYF.